Following are 4 T cell receptor beta chains from one sample sequenced in a study of shared clonotypes between healthy human individuals. Only in-frame clones appear in the TCRdb table, and some are missing; sequencing was by immunoSEQ multiplex PCR. The top ten clones hold less than 0.13% of a sample with approximately 650,000 clones, 95% to 96% of them seen once. The naive CD8 fraction comprised CD45RO-negative cells positively selected for CCR7 and excluded terminally differentiated effector memory CD45RA+ cells. Source material: naive CD8+ T cells sorted from blood. All receptors derive from a woman between 25 and 40 years old in good health.

With regard to this clone: Other DNA variants within this sample encode the same CDR3. The chain recombines TRBV27 with TRBJ2-7; TRBD2 agrees at 8 bases. Germline V gene data show CDR1 as MNHEY and CDR2 as SMNVEV (reference sequence). V lost 3 bases and J lost 0; bases outside the gene matches: 4. The CDR3 totals 15 residues. CDR3 coding DNA: TGTGCCAGCAGTTTCGGAACTAGCGGCTCCTACGAGCAGTACTTC. Its translation is CASSFGTSGSYEQYF.

This clone was picked up a small number of times. V gene TRBV18 combines with J gene TRBJ2-7, with a weak D call TRBD1 (5 bases). Germline assignment: CDR1 KGHSH and CDR2 LQKENI. The CDR3 covers 14 residues. V lost 0 bases, J lost 5 bases, and 11 bases lay in between. The CDR3 region has the DNA TGTGCCAGCTCACCACCGTCAGGGCACCACGAGCAGTACTTC. It translates to CASSPPSGHHEQYF.

The J gene is TRBJ2-7, the V gene TRBV13; the D gene could be TRBD1 or TRBD2 (5 bases each). CDR1 is PRHDT and CDR2 is FYEKMQ in the germline V gene (reference sequence). V was cut by 1 base and J by 2 bases, with 12 bases left in between. There are 15 residues in the CDR3. The CDR3 DNA reads as TGTGCCAGCAGCTTAGTGGGGGACCTAGCCTACGAGCAGTACTTC. Amino acids: CASSLVGDLAYEQYF.

The chain carries TRBV5-1 and TRBJ2-1; no clear D gene. Trimming left V 2 bases short and J 9 bases short, with 6 bases between. CDR1 and CDR2 from the germline V gene are SGHRS and YFSETQ. The CDR3 is 11 residues long. The CDR3 sequence is CASSFSSEQFF. Written as DNA, the CDR3 is TGCGCCAGCAGCTTTAGCTCTGAGCAGTTCTTC.